Sequencing of this TCR beta chain was carried out in a study of cytomegalovirus exposure and HLA in healthy donors (TCRdb year 2017). Broadly, across the study: An earlier analysis of fewer than 750 of the donors reported roughly 300 Gb of sequence data and around 120 million unique TCR beta sequences obtained from about 179 million T cells. The number of donors typed differed by locus, with roughly 620-630 for A, B, C, DRB1 and DQB1, around 500 for DQA1, over 600 for DPA1, and approximately 470 for DPB1. A handful of DR-DQ haplotypes were handled as single units for association and clustering because linkage in the cohort was strong. A later genetic analysis took genome-wide SNP genotypes for about 65% of the roughly 670 donors and used that subset as a discovery cohort. A separate validation cohort of 100 to 150 different subjects was used in addition to the 666-subject first cohort. Donor age, sex, ethnicity and CMV serostatus were collected together with the repertoire data. The T cell repertoires of 700 or so subjects were profiled by immunosequencing and related to cytomegalovirus serostatus. The study aimed to test whether cataloging public T cell receptors could reveal signatures of past pathogen exposure. All discovery cohort repertoires had been generated on a single sequencing platform. Rather than using new phenotypic data, the later analysis identified candidate immune exposures from TCR beta sequences and from how often those sequences occurred across donors. Of the approximately 400 genotyped donors, 65% to 90% were placed in the genetic ancestry cluster associated with self-reported Caucasian donors. To decide whether each TCR beta V gene segment behaved as functional or pseudogenic, an earlier analysis of several hundred of the donors relied on high-throughput TCR beta sequencing. High-throughput TCR immunosequencing, statistical association of individual TCRs with disease status, and machine learning were combined to predict cytomegalovirus infection status. Roughly 300 gigabases of sequencing data and around 90 million unique TCR sequences made up an early release that covered approximately 700 HLA-typed donors. Class I and class II HLA loci were covered by the typing at four-digit resolution. Among some 400 genotyped donors of the cohort, an average of roughly 240,000 unique TCR beta nucleotide sequences were sequenced per donor, roughly 20% of them non-productive. A later analysis re-analyzed previously published TCR beta repertoires from approximately 700 donors and added high-resolution HLA genotyping to study TCR occurrence patterns. Summary of the overall study and its limitations: When HLA alleles, especially DR and DQ, strongly co-occurred, attributing TCR associations to individual alleles was difficult. A later analysis found that most CMV-associated TCR beta chains appeared HLA-restricted, with HLA associations seemingly driven largely by CMV exposure. A later genetic analysis associated a missense DCLRE1C variant with V-gene and J-gene trimming of TCR beta chains, and an independent cohort replicated the association. Sequencing depth was assumed to be roughly uniform across donors in the presence/absence analyses, though that assumption may not hold. A cluster of highly shared sequence variants was judged likely to be a technical artifact of the sequencing pipeline. Because some donors lacked HLA typing at each locus, the association tests relied only on the typed subset. In vitro tests confirmed that a few of the cytomegalovirus-associated TCR beta chains recognize cytomegalovirus antigens. The only immune exposure information available for the cohort was CMV serostatus. According to the authors, the approach could potentially be generalized to other disease states and immunological phenotypes. In a later analysis, HLA-associated TCR beta chains showed more clonal expansion and lower generation probabilities than non-associated chains that were equally common. In both the original and validation cohorts, the classifier was reported to diagnose cytomegalovirus status with high specificity and sensitivity. The earlier analysis of approximately 590 of the donors excluded 15 to 20 rarely observed V segments, including chromosome 9 orphons, because counts were too low. In the study, 164 TCR beta chains were listed as associated with cytomegalovirus. This cohort had only TCR beta chains sequenced, and the lack of alpha or paired-chain data limited which features could be detected. A further reported finding was that TCR beta sequences accurately predicted the HLA-A and HLA-B alleles for most subjects in the first cohort. A later analysis associated 15,000 or so TCR beta sequences with specific HLA alleles at a false discovery rate of 0.05. In an earlier analysis of a few hundred of the donors, most TCR beta V segments were observed in productive rearrangements about 87% or about 30% of the time, broadly matching IMGT annotations. Most TCR sequences were observed very rarely across donors, whereas some public TCRs were present in many individuals. Some IMGT-functional V segments, including TRBV6-2 and TRBV6-3, could not be distinguished by the 87-base-pair reads and were therefore excluded. In a later genetic analysis, fewer N-insertions in productive TCRs were reported among donors in an Asian-associated ancestry cluster than the roughly 700-donor mean. A later analysis reported that several top co-occurrence clusters appeared linked to parvovirus B19, influenza, CMV and Epstein-Barr virus. Linkage disequilibrium might explain the correlated functional status among segregating V segments, but an unknown experimental factor could not be excluded. A later analysis found that TCR association rates varied across HLA loci, with DRB1 alleles showing the most associated TCRs and HLA-C alleles the fewest.

The receptor library was made with the immunoSEQ multiplex PCR assay. A mixture of 60 forward primers for TCR Vbeta segments and 13 reverse primers for TCR Jbeta segments was used in the multiplex PCR. A multiplex PCR assay on genomic DNA amplified the CDR3 region of rearranged TCR beta genes. On the Illumina HiSeq System, the amplified TCR beta libraries were sequenced as 87-base-pair reads. As for the authors' bioinformatics: A later analysis tallied 80 million to 95 million unique TCR beta chains across the 666 repertoires, and about 12 million of those chains were shared by two or more donors. To remove PCR and sequencing errors, raw reads were error-corrected and collapsed into unique sequences using a nearest-neighbor algorithm that merged closely related sequences. To assign V, D and J gene segments, CDR3 sequences were aligned to IMGT reference sequences. Each retained sequence needed at least a six-nucleotide match to both a V gene segment and a J gene segment. Rearrangements were called productive when the CDR3 lacked stop codons and stayed in frame with V and J; all others were non-productive. Following IMGT convention, CDR3 was defined as the stretch from the second conserved V-encoded cysteine to the conserved J-encoded phenylalanine. The earlier analysis of a few hundred of the donors excluded any sequence lacking an unambiguous match to a single V gene segment. An earlier analysis of fewer than 650 of the donors classified V segments as functional when productive rearrangements were above 56.7% and as segregating when the standard deviation between donors was above 5%. A statistical classification framework was built for diagnosing cytomegalovirus status from the catalog of TCR beta chain sequences. A later analysis assigned V and J genes by comparing TCR nucleotide sequences with IMGT/GENE-DB human TR gene sequences. Using the TCRdist pipeline, a later analysis assigned CDR3 sequences along with most-parsimonious VDJ recombination scenarios. In a later analysis, every TCR beta chain was defined by the combination of its CDR3 amino acid sequence and its V-gene family, and reads without a unique V-gene family were dropped. To address suspected cross-contamination and a sequencing artifact, a later analysis removed a few hundred highly shared, low-generation-probability nucleotide sequences. In a later analysis, a clonal expansion index for each public chain was calculated from normalized within-repertoire ranks of inferred template counts. In a later analysis, generation probabilities were computed with a VDJ recombination model fitted to out-of-frame rearrangements, and the resulting probabilities were checked against IGoR. In a later analysis, hypergeometric tests were used to score TCR-TCR, TCR-HLA and TCR-CMV co-occurrence, with a repertoire-size bias correction applied to TCR pairs. False discovery rates were estimated in a later analysis by permuting HLA or CMV assignments 20 times. A later analysis grouped co-occurring TCRs with DBSCAN, adding TCRdist sequence similarity when clustering within HLA-allele-positive subsets. For co-occurrence clustering, repertoires with fewer than 30,000 or more than 120,000 public chains were excluded, along with a handful of repertoires with anomalous nucleotide sharing. Imported from immuneACCESS, the table was reduced by TCRdb to in-frame sequences with V and J called. These copies leave out some clones; in studies compared against another copy, an unresolved V gene accounts for under half, and the cause of the remainder is not known. V, J and clone size reflect that table, while D and trimming were determined from the DNA. Present in this sample are around 99,000 clones, roughly 80% of which were seen just once. Around 3.6% of the sample belongs to the ten largest clones.

V lost 6 bases and J lost 7 bases, and the count of bases not matched to a germline gene is 7. From its cysteine to its phenylalanine, the CDR3 spans 15 amino acids. The CDR3 DNA has 45 bases and is translated from base 1. The germline V gene (reference sequence) provides CDR1 WNHNN and CDR2 SYGVQD. The cohort comprised under 700 healthy bone marrow donors. At the time of sampling, all cohort members were nominally healthy, though unrecorded immune exposures were likely present. The donor was CMV seronegative and was included in the group of several hundred seronegative cohort members. Every donor gave a peripheral blood sample, and the peripheral blood mononuclear cells from that sample were used for TCR beta sequencing. The Qiagen DNeasy Blood Extraction Kit was used to extract genomic DNA from the blood cell samples. On this clone itself: Its antigen remains undetermined. Base qualities are missing; no much larger clone stands one base away.

The rearranged segments are TRBV10-1 and TRBJ2-1; the junction holds 12 bases that match TRBD1. The receptor's source is a man aged 35 to 55 in good health and CMV-seronegative. The specimen was PBMCs. The bases read TGCGCCAGCAGGTCCGGGACAGGGGGCCGTAATGAGCAGTTCTTC. Translated, it gives CASRSGTGGRNEQFF.